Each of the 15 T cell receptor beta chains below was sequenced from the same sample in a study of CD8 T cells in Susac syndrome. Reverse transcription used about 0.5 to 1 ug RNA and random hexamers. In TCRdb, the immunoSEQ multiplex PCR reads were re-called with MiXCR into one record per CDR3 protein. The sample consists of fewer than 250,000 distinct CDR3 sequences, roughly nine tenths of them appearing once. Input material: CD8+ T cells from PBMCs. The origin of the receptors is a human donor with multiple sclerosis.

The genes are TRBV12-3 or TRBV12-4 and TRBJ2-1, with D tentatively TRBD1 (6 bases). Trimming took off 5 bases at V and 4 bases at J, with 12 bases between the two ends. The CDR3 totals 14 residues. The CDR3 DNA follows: TGTGCCAGCAGTCCCACAGGGAGATACAATGAGCAGTTCTTC. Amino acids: CASSPTGRYNEQFF.

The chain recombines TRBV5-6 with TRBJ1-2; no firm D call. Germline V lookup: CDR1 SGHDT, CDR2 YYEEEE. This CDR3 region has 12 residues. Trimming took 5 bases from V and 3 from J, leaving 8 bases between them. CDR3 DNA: TGTGCCAGCAGGCCGGCGGACTATGGCTACACCTTC. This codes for CASRPADYGYTF.

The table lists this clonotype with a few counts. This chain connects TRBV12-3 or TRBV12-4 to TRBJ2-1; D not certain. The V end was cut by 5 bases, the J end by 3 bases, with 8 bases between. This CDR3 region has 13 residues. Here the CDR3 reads CASSAPDYNEQFF. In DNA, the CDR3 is TGTGCCAGCAGTGCCCCTGACTACAATGAGCAGTTCTTC.

The CDR3 is CASSSDGETEAFF. In nucleotides, the CDR3 is TGTGCCAGCAGCTCTGACGGGGAGACTGAAGCTTTCTTT. The chain recombines TRBV11-2 with TRBJ1-1; D remains ambiguous. Germline V gives CDR1 SGHAT, CDR2 FQNNGV. This CDR3 is built from 13 residues. The V end was cut by 4 bases, the J end by 5 bases, with 11 bases between.

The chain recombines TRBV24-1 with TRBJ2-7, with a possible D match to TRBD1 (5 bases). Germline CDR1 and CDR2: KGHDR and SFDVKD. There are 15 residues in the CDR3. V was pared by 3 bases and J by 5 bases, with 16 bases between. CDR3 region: CATSDGAGIVHEQYF. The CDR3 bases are TGTGCCACCAGTGATGGGGCAGGTATTGTCCACGAGCAGTACTTC.

This CDR3 is CASSEGFLAGYTF. CDR3 coding DNA: TGTGCCAGCAGTGAAGGGTTTCTAGCTGGCTACACCTTC. J is TRBJ1-2 and V is TRBV25-1, with no clear D. In germline, CDR1 is MGHDK, CDR2 SYGVNS. The V gene lost 2 bases and the J gene lost 7 bases, with 11 bases spanning the gap. The CDR3 is 13 residues long.

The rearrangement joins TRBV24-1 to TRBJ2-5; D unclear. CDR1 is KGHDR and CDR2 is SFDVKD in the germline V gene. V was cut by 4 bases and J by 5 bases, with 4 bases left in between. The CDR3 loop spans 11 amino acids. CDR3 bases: TGTGCCACCAGTGACGCGGAGACCCAGTACTTC. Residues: CATSDAETQYF.

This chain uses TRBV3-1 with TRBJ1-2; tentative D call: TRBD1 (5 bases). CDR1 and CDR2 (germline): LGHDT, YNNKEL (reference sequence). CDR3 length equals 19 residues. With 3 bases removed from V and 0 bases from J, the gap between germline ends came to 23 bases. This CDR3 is CASSQTDRWDGTSNYGYTF. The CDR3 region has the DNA TGTGCCAGCAGCCAGACTGACAGATGGGACGGCACCTCTAACTATGGCTACACCTTC.

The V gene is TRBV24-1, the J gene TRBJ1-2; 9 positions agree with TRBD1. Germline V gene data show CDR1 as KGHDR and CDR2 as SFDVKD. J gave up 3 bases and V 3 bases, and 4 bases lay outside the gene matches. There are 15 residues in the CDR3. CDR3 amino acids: CATSDETGGYYGYTF. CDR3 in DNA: TGTGCCACCAGTGATGAGACAGGGGGTTACTATGGCTACACCTTC.

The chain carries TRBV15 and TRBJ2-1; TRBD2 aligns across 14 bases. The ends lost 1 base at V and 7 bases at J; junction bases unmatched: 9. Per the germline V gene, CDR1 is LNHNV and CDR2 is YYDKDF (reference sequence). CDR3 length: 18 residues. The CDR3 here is CATSRVSPGLAGGNEQFF. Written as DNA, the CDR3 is TGTGCCACCAGCAGAGTTTCGCCAGGACTAGCGGGGGGTAATGAGCAGTTCTTC.

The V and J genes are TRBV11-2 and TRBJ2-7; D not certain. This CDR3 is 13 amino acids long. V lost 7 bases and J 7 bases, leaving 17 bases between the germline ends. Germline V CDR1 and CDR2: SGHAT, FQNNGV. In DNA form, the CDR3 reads TGTGCCAGCACCCCGACTGGAGACGGAGAGCAGTACTTC. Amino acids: CASTPTGDGEQYF.

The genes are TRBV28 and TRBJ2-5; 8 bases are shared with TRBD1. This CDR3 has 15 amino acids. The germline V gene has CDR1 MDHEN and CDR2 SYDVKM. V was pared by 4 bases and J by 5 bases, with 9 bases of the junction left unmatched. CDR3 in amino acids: CASSSQRQGQETQYF. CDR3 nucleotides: TGTGCCAGCAGTTCCCAACGACAGGGGCAGGAGACCCAGTACTTC.

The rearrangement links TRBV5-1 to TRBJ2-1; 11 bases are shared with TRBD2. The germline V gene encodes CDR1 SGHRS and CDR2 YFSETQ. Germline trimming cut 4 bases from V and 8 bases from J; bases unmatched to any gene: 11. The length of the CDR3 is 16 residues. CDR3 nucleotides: TGCGCCAGCAGCACTCGACTAGCGGGAACCGCGGATGAGCAGTTCTTC. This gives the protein CASSTRLAGTADEQFF.

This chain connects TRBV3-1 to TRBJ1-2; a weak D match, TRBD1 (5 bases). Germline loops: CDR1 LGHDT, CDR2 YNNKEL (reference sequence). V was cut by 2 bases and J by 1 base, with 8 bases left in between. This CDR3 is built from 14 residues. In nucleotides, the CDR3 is TGTGCCAGCAGCCAATCACAGGTTAACTATGGCTACACCTTC. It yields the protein CASSQSQVNYGYTF.

CDR3 loop: CASSVSGRAQYNEQFF. The CDR3 region has the DNA TGTGCCAGCAGCGTATCCGGGAGGGCCCAATACAATGAGCAGTTCTTC. The chain couples TRBV9 to TRBJ2-1; 8 bases match TRBD2. Germline assignment: CDR1 SGDLS and CDR2 YYNGEE. Trimming at V came to 1 base and at J to 4 bases, leaving 7 bases not matched to a gene. This CDR3 contains 16 residues.